One and the same sample provided the 2 T cell receptor beta chains below, sequenced in a study of shared clonotypes between healthy human individuals. This table comes from immunoSEQ multiplex PCR, and its TCRdb copy is limited to in-frame clones, with some not included. The profile shows about 480,000 clones, 75% to 80% of them singletons. Sequencing was done on a sample of PBMCs. The receptors derive from a woman aged 40 to 55 in good health. Some clones in this sample may be carry-over from other donors' samples.

The V gene is TRBV5-8, the J gene TRBJ2-2; D is unresolved. Germline V CDR1 and CDR2: SGHTS, YDEGEE. V was cut by 2 bases and J by 4 bases, with 6 bases left in between. The CDR3 length is 13 residues. CDR3 coding DNA: TGTGCCAGCAGCTTTGCTGGCACCGGGGAGCTGTTTTTT. Its protein product is CASSFAGTGELFF.

The CDR3 protein is CASSSGNSYEQYF. As DNA, the CDR3 is TGCGCCAGCAGCTCGGGGAACTCCTACGAGCAGTACTTC. V is TRBV5-1 and J is TRBJ2-7; TRBD2 might be the D (5 bases). The CDR3 has 13 residues. The V gene lost 3 bases and the J gene lost 0 bases, with 7 bases spanning the gap. The V gene's germline CDR1 is SGHRS and CDR2 YFSETQ.